This T cell receptor beta chain was captured in a study of CD8 T cells in ankylosing spondylitis (dated by TCRdb to the late 2010s). With regard to the full study: The study profiled T cell receptor beta repertoires in healthy donors and ankylosing spondylitis patients to find disease-linked TCR variants. The whole study cohort included over a hundred healthy donors and 20 to 30 ankylosing spondylitis patients. Peripheral blood samples were taken, and synovial fluid was additionally collected from ankylosing spondylitis patients.

Broader findings and caveats from the paper: Some TCR beta motif variants had previously been reported in synovial fluid and blood of reactive arthritis patients, which suggested common disease-initiation mechanisms. Significant enrichment of the disease-linked clones was reported in matched synovial fluid samples from ankylosing spondylitis patients. A CD8+ phenotype was shown by the disease-linked clones, which were found at relatively low frequencies in peripheral blood. A TCR beta motif of fewer than 10 highly homologous amino acid variants appeared characteristic of blood from ankylosing spondylitis patients.

As encoded in the germline V gene, CDR1 is MNHNS while CDR2 is SASEGT. The CDR3 holds 14 amino acids from the cysteine to the phenylalanine. Of the read, only the CDR3 DNA is kept; its 42 bases are in frame from base 1. Trimming accounts for 6 bases at V and 1 base at J, while the number of junction bases matched to no gene is 5. Regarding this clonotype: No antigen is known for it. Base qualities are not provided; no much larger clone lies one nucleotide away.

These reads were obtained on an Illumina HiSeq 2500. Quantitative 5'-RACE with molecular barcodes was used to prepare TCR beta libraries. The authors' pipeline ran thus. A new computational method based on a probabilistic model of VDJ rearrangement was used to identify disease-linked TCR variants. The raw public data were reprocessed by TCRdb itself: fastp quality trimming at Q25, MiXCR clonotype calling, in-frame beta chains only. Rows are combined by CDR3 protein, so each entry shows the most common genes and DNA. What appears here as the V and J calls and clone size reflects TCRdb's work, not the paper's. In all, the sample holds about 540,000 distinct CDR3 sequences, and 9.5% to 15% of those were seen once. Almost 7% of the sample is taken by the ten largest.

The sequenced sample consisted of blood, either unsorted or a sorted T cell fraction (not recorded which). The clonotype was recovered from a male donor with ankylosing spondylitis. In this chain, TRBV6-1 is recombined with TRBJ1-2; a stretch of 7 junction bases matches TRBD1. The CDR3 is CASRPGQNNYGYTF. Here is the DNA: TGTGCCAGCAGGCCGGGACAGAATAACTATGGCTACACCTTC.